Many counts were recorded for the clone carrying this T cell receptor beta chain. Its antigen is as yet unknown. This entry comes from a study of Graves' ophthalmopathy and Graves' hyperthyroidism. Study observations and caveats: The model predicted progression of ophthalmopathy with a sensitivity of around 70%, and its specificity was roughly 72%.

TCR beta CDR3 amplification used RNA transcripts. The library came from an HTBI-primed first-round RT-PCR and a second-round multiplex PCR. TCRdb re-called the multiplex PCR reads through MiXCR, storing one row per CDR3 protein. This table has 600,000 to 950,000 distinct CDR3 sequences, roughly 40% appearing once. The clonotype was recovered from an adult man with Graves' ophthalmopathy. Sequencing input: peripheral blood.

This CDR3 reads CASSEPLNTEAFF. The CDR3 DNA reads TGTGCCAGCAGTGAACCCCTGAACACTGAAGCTTTCTTT. The chain employs TRBV2 and TRBJ1-1, with no clear D. This CDR3 is built from 13 residues. The V gene lost 2 bases and the J gene lost 0 bases, with 4 bases spanning the gap. The germline V gene encodes CDR1 SNHLY and CDR2 FYNNEI. The complete variable domain, with remaining parts taken from reference TRBV2 and TRBJ1-1, reads EPEVTQTPSHQVTQMGQEVILRCVPISNHLYFYWYRQILGQKVEFLVSFYNNEISEKSEIFDDQFSVERPDGSNFTLKIRSTKLEDSAMYFCASSEPLNTEAFFGQGTRLTVV.